This T cell receptor (beta chain) originates from a study of blood T cell repertoires in COVID-19. Original analysis: Estimated nucleated cell counts came from reference gene primer amplification. Sequenced by immunoSEQ multiplex PCR; TCRdb stores in-frame clones only, minus some. The D gene and trimming were derived from the DNA, and the V and J assignments and clone size from that table. There are about 160,000 clones in the sample; approximately 88% occur only once, and 8% to 9.5% lies in the top ten. The receptor was isolated from a woman aged 80 or over with active or convalescent COVID-19. The sample was peripheral blood.

The CDR3 sequence is CASSPGRGAGELFF. The CDR3 DNA sequence: TGTGCCAGCAGCCCTGGGCGGGGTGCCGGGGAGCTGTTTTTT. This sequence joins TRBV5-4 and TRBJ2-2; maybe TRBD2 (6 bases). Trimming removed 4 bases at V and 6 bases at J, with 13 bases between. Germline V gene data show CDR1 as SGHNT and CDR2 as YYREEE (reference sequence). The CDR3 sequence is 14 residues long. The complete variable domain, with remaining parts taken from reference TRBV5-4 and TRBJ2-2, reads ETGVTQSPTHLIKTRGQQVTLRCSSQSGHNTVSWYQQALGQGPQFIFQYYREEENGRGNFPPRFSGLQFPNYSSELNVNALELDDSALYLCASSPGRGAGELFFGEGSRLTVL.